The 15 T cell receptor beta chains presented below share a single source sample, sequenced in a study of T cell responses to AZD1222 COVID-19 vaccine. Generated by immunoSEQ multiplex PCR, the TCRdb table keeps only in-frame clones and is missing some. The table shows 110,000 to 150,000 clones, with approximately 90% occurring only once. This specimen was peripheral blood, taken on day 0 of AZD1222 vaccination. These receptors were collected from an adult in good health.

The chain links TRBV4-3 to TRBJ2-7; 8 bases match TRBD2. The CDR3 runs 15 residues. Germline assignment: CDR1 LGHNA and CDR2 YSLEER. V lost 0 bases and J lost 2; bases outside the gene matches: 3. CDR3 in DNA: TGCGCCAGCAGCCAAGACGGCGGGAGGACCTACGAGCAGTACTTC. This encodes CASSQDGGRTYEQYF.

This chain connects TRBV10-3 to TRBJ2-5; D possibly corresponds to TRBD1 (5 bases). Germline V gives CDR1 ENHRY, CDR2 SYGVKD. V was trimmed by 4 bases and J by 4 bases, leaving 10 bases between them. The CDR3 is 13 amino acids. As DNA, the CDR3 is TGTGCCATCAGTGCAGGGCCTGGAGAGACCCAGTACTTC. Translating gives CAISAGPGETQYF.

The gene calls are TRBV28 and TRBJ2-1; D ambiguous. The germline V and J ends were trimmed by 2 bases and 10 bases, with 12 bases remaining between them. Germline V CDR1 and CDR2: MDHEN, SYDVKM. The CDR3 is 13 residues long. CDR3 protein: CASSLQVAEEQFF. The CDR3 DNA reads as TGTGCCAGCAGTTTACAAGTAGCCGAGGAGCAGTTCTTC.

The V gene is TRBV9, the J gene TRBJ1-2; no reliable D call. Germline V gene data show CDR1 as SGDLS and CDR2 as YYNGEE. This CDR3 has 13 residues. V was cut by 0 bases and J by 1 base, with 4 bases left in between. The CDR3 is CASSVADNYGYTF. In DNA, the CDR3 is TGTGCCAGCAGCGTAGCAGATAACTATGGCTACACCTTC.

The genes are TRBV4-3 and TRBJ2-1; D is unresolved. The CDR3 loop spans 13 amino acids. Trimming removed 0 bases at V and 7 bases at J, with 7 bases between. The germline V gene encodes CDR1 LGHNA and CDR2 YSLEER. This chain's CDR3 is CASSQEGGNEQFF. The CDR3 DNA sequence: TGCGCCAGCAGCCAAGAGGGCGGAAATGAGCAGTTCTTC.

V is TRBV11-3 and J is TRBJ2-1; 8 bases line up with TRBD2. The CDR3 is 15 amino acids. Germline V gene sequence: CDR1 SGHNT, CDR2 YENEEA. The ends lost 1 base at V and 6 bases at J; junction bases unmatched: 5. CDR3 nucleotide sequence: TGTGCCAGCAGCTTAGTTAGCGGGACGGGCAATGAGCAGTTCTTC. This gives the protein CASSLVSGTGNEQFF.

The V and J genes are TRBV25-1 and TRBJ1-6; D is undetermined. Trimming left V 0 bases short and J 10 bases short, with 13 bases between. This CDR3 has 15 amino acids. Germline lookup yields CDR1 MGHDK and CDR2 SYGVNS. CDR3 nucleotides: TGTGCCAGCAGTGAATATAATCCGCGACGGTCACCCCTCCACTTT. This codes for CASSEYNPRRSPLHF.

The V and J genes are TRBV4-3 and TRBJ1-6; tentatively, D is TRBD1 (5 bases). Germline CDR1 and CDR2: LGHNA and YSLEER. This CDR3 region has 17 residues. Trimming left V 0 bases short and J 10 bases short, with 19 bases between. For the CDR3, the DNA is TGCGCCAGCAGCCAAGAACCATCTGGAGAGGGGAAGTCACCCCTCCACTTT. It encodes CASSQEPSGEGKSPLHF.

The rearrangement links TRBV19 to TRBJ2-3; the D gene is possibly TRBD2 (6 bases). V was pared by 4 bases and J by 0 bases, with 14 bases between. Looked up from germline, CDR1 is LNHDA and CDR2 is SQIVND (reference sequence). The CDR3 has 16 amino acids. The CDR3 coding sequence is TGTGCCAGTAGTAGAATCAGGCGGGGCAGCACAGATACGCAGTATTTT. Its translation: CASSRIRRGSTDTQYF.

The gene calls are TRBV28 and TRBJ2-3; D is undetermined. With 6 bases removed from V and 1 base from J, the gap between germline ends came to 17 bases. Germline CDR1 MDHEN, CDR2 SYDVKM. This CDR3 contains 16 residues. The CDR3: CASRSDTPQGTDTQYF. DNA of the CDR3: TGTGCCAGCAGGTCCGACACACCCCAGGGCACAGATACGCAGTATTTT.

The J gene is TRBJ2-7, the V gene TRBV24-1; D is unresolved. The length of the CDR3 is 16 residues. Germline CDR1 reads KGHDR; CDR2 reads SFDVKD. Deletions cut 0 bases from V and 0 bases from J, with 11 bases between. The CDR3 loop is CATSDLHGGSSYEQYF. For the CDR3, the DNA is TGTGCCACCAGTGATTTGCACGGCGGTAGCTCCTACGAGCAGTACTTC.

This clone was seen just once. The rearrangement uses TRBV2 and TRBJ2-7, with 8 bases identical to TRBD1. The germline gives CDR1 SNHLY, CDR2 FYNNEI. V lost 7 bases to trimming and J lost 1 base; unmatched junction nucleotides: 3. There are 13 residues in the CDR3. Here the CDR3 DNA reads TGTGCCAGCATAGGACAGGGATCCTACGAGCAGTACTTC. It translates to CASIGQGSYEQYF. Supplemented by reference TRBV2 and TRBJ2-7, the full variable domain reads EPEVTQTPSHQVTQMGQEVILRCVPISNHLYFYWYRQILGQKVEFLVSFYNNEISEKSEIFDDQFSVERPDGSNFTLKIRSTKLEDSAMYFCASIGQGSYEQYFGPGTRLTVT.

This chain uses TRBV30 with TRBJ1-1; D is uncertain. V was shortened by 7 bases and J by 7 bases, with 13 bases between the two germline ends. The CDR3 sequence is 11 residues long. Germline CDR1 and CDR2: GTSNPN and SVGIG (reference sequence). The CDR3 DNA sequence: TGTGCCTCAGAGAGAGGAGTTGAAGCTTTCTTT. This encodes CASERGVEAFF.

The chain recombines TRBV18 with TRBJ2-3; TRBD1 matches at 7 bases. V was pared by 6 bases and J by 0 bases, with 15 bases of the junction left unmatched. Germline CDR1 KGHSH, CDR2 LQKENI. The CDR3 extends over 18 amino acids. This chain's CDR3 is CASSLLPQGVTSTDTQYF. DNA for the CDR3: TGTGCCAGCTCCCTCTTACCCCAGGGGGTGACCAGCACAGATACGCAGTATTTT.

This rearrangement joins TRBV11-3 to TRBJ2-7; no reliable D call. The germline CDR1 and CDR2 sequences are SGHNT and YENEEA. This CDR3 region has 13 residues. V shed 4 bases and J shed 0 bases, with 7 bases lying between them. CDR3 sequence (DNA): TGTGCCAGCAGCTCCAGGAGCTCCTACGAGCAGTACTTC. It encodes CASSSRSSYEQYF. The whole variable domain, remainder taken from reference TRBV11-3 and TRBJ2-7, is EAGVVQSPRYKIIEKKQPVAFWCNPISGHNTLYWYLQNLGQGPELLIRYENEEAVDDSQLPKDRFSAERLKGVDSTLKIQPAELGDSAVYLCASSSRSSYEQYFGPGTRLTVT.